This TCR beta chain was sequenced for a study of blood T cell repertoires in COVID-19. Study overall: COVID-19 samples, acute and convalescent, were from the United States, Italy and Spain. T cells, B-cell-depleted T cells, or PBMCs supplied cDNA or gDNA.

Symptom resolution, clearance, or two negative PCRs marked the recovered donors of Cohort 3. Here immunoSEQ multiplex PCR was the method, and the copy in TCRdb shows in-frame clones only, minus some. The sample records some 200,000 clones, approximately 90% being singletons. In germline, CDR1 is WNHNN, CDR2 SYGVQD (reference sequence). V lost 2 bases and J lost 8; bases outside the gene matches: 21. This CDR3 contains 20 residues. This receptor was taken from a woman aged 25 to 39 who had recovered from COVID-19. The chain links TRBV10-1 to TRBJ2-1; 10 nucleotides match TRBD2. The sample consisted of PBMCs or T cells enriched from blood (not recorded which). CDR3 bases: TGCGCCAGCAGTGAGAACTCTAGCGGGGAGCGGGGGGGCCGGTTTCATGAGCAGTTCTTC. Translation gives CASSENSSGERGGRFHEQFF.